What follows are 12 T cell receptor beta chains derived from one specimen sequenced in a study of blood T cells in healthy people across ages. Together with a sample-barcoded 5' primer, a J-beta primer mix was included in a second PCR lasting about 6 to 11 cycles. TCRdb re-analysed the 5' RACE reads in MiXCR, keeping a single row per CDR3 protein. This table has 950,000 to 1,200,000 distinct CDR3 sequences, under 40% appearing once. Sequenced sample: blood. The source is a young man in good health.

The chain joins TRBV9 to TRBJ2-3, with TRBD1 as a possible D gene (5 bases). This CDR3 is 15 amino acids long. Trimming pared 3 bases from V and 3 bases from J, leaving 14 bases between. CDR1 and CDR2 from the germline V gene are SGDLS and YYNGEE. Written as DNA, the CDR3 is TGTGCCAGCAGCGCCGCAGGGTTGCTGACAGATACGCAGTATTTT. It specifies CASSAAGLLTDTQYF.

As regards this clonotype: At one end the junction does not follow the germline gene, possibly because of a read error. The rearrangement joins TRBV7-2 to TRBJ2-3; D gene ambiguous. Germline V gene sequence: CDR1 SGHTA, CDR2 FQGNSA. CDR3 size: 12 residues. The CDR3 protein is CASSAFTDAQYF. The CDR3 coding sequence is TGTGCCAGCAGCGCCTTTACAGATGCGCAGTATTTT.

V gene TRBV6-2 or TRBV6-3 combines with J gene TRBJ1-4; TRBD1 might be the D (5 bases). Germline lookup yields CDR1 MNHEY and CDR2 SVGEGT. CDR3 length equals 15 residues. V was clipped by 5 bases and J by 6 bases, with 16 bases between them. CDR3 sequence: CASSPPGTADEKLFF. Here the CDR3 DNA reads TGTGCCAGCAGTCCTCCCGGGACCGCGGATGAAAAACTGTTTTTT.

The chain links TRBV15 to TRBJ2-1; 7 bases fit TRBD2. From germline, CDR1 is LNHNV and CDR2 YYDKDF (reference sequence). This CDR3 has 14 residues. The V gene end was trimmed by 5 bases and the J gene end by 8 bases; junction bases not matched to a gene: 9. DNA for the CDR3: TGTGCCACCAGCGCACGACTAGCCCCCCATGAGCAGTTCTTC. This gives the protein CATSARLAPHEQFF.

V and J are TRBV12-3 or TRBV12-4 and TRBJ1-1; no definite D call. Deletions cut 4 bases from V and 1 base from J, with 13 bases between. This CDR3 is 15 amino acids long. The DNA for the CDR3 is TGTGCCAGCAGTTCTCGACGGAGAGCGAACACTGAAGCTTTCTTT. Translation: CASSSRRRANTEAFF.

V and J are TRBV7-6 and TRBJ2-5, with TRBD1 matching over 9 bases. The CDR3 is made up of 14 amino acids. Trimming at V came to 1 base and at J to 5 bases, leaving 2 bases not matched to a gene. Germline values: CDR1 SGHVS, CDR2 FNYEAQ. CDR3 loop: CASSLEGQGETQYF. CDR3 nucleotide sequence: TGTGCCAGCAGCTTAGAGGGACAGGGTGAGACCCAGTACTTC.

Note on this clonotype: At one end the junction does not follow the germline gene, possibly because of a read error. The chain joins TRBV7-9 to TRBJ2-3; 7 bases are a match to TRBD2. Germline CDR1 and CDR2: SEHNR and FQNEAQ (reference sequence). This CDR3 contains 13 residues. CDR3 in amino acids: CASSFSGGDMQYF. The DNA of the CDR3 is TGTGCCAGCAGCTTTTCGGGGGGAGATATGCAGTATTTT.

The V gene is TRBV28, the J gene TRBJ2-3; D gene unclear. Looked up from germline, CDR1 is MDHEN and CDR2 is SYDVKM. The CDR3 loop spans 14 amino acids. The V and J ends lost 5 bases and 7 bases respectively, with 16 bases between them. As DNA, the CDR3 is TGTGCCAGCAGTGTAGGGTTACAGACGCATACGCAGTATTTT. Translating gives CASSVGLQTHTQYF.

The chain carries TRBV27 and TRBJ1-4; D is unclear. In germline, CDR1 is MNHEY, CDR2 SMNVEV (reference sequence). V dropped 5 bases and J dropped 8 bases, with 15 bases sitting between them. This CDR3 region has 14 residues. DNA of the CDR3: TGTGCCAGCAGTCCCCAACCCTTGGGCGAAAAACTGTTTTTT. This translates into CASSPQPLGEKLFF.

This clonotype has more than one count but fewer than ten. This rearrangement joins TRBV4-3 to TRBJ2-3; D might be TRBD1 (6 bases). V gave up 0 bases and J gave up 3 bases, with 16 bases separating them. This CDR3 has 17 residues. CDR1 and CDR2 from the germline V gene are LGHNA and YSLEER. Here the CDR3 DNA reads TGCGCCAGCAGCCAAGATCGTCCCACAGGGATAACAGATACGCAGTATTTT. The encoded protein is CASSQDRPTGITDTQYF.

The rearrangement joins TRBV5-1 to TRBJ2-1; no clear D gene. The DNA end is a closer match to TRBJ2-7, so the J assignment may be wrong. CDR3 length: 14 amino acids. Germline CDR1 SGHRS, CDR2 YFSETQ. In DNA form, the CDR3 reads TGCGCCAGCTCCGGAGAGAACTCCTACAATGAGCAGTACTTC. Protein sequence: CASSGENSYNEQYF.

This clonotype was seen more than once but under ten times. The chain has TRBV25-1 and TRBJ1-4; D is uncertain. CDR1 is MGHDK and CDR2 is SYGVNS in the germline V gene. CDR3 size: 15 residues. V was pared by 5 bases and J by 2 bases, with 12 bases between. The CDR3 here is CASSKRSGTNEKLFF. CDR3 in DNA: TGTGCCAGCAGTAAAAGGTCTGGGACTAATGAAAAACTGTTTTTT.